This T cell receptor beta chain was profiled in a study of technical replicates of blood from a handful of donors. Profiled with immunoSEQ multiplex PCR; TCRdb holds only in-frame clones, not every one. Among approximately 41,000 clones listed, over 95% were seen once. This clone was detected a few times. The CDR3 runs to 17 residues. In germline, CDR1 is SGHDT, CDR2 YYEEEE. Trimming removed 3 bases from V and 3 bases from J; junction bases left unmatched: 11. The chain uses TRBV5-6 and TRBJ1-1, with 10 nucleotides matching TRBD1. This clonotype was sampled from a human donor in good health. Sequences were obtained from T cells isolated from PBMCs. The CDR3 bases are TGTGCCAGCAGCTCGTTCGGGACAGGGGTTTTGGACACTGAAGCTTTCTTT. Translating it yields CASSSFGTGVLDTEAFF.